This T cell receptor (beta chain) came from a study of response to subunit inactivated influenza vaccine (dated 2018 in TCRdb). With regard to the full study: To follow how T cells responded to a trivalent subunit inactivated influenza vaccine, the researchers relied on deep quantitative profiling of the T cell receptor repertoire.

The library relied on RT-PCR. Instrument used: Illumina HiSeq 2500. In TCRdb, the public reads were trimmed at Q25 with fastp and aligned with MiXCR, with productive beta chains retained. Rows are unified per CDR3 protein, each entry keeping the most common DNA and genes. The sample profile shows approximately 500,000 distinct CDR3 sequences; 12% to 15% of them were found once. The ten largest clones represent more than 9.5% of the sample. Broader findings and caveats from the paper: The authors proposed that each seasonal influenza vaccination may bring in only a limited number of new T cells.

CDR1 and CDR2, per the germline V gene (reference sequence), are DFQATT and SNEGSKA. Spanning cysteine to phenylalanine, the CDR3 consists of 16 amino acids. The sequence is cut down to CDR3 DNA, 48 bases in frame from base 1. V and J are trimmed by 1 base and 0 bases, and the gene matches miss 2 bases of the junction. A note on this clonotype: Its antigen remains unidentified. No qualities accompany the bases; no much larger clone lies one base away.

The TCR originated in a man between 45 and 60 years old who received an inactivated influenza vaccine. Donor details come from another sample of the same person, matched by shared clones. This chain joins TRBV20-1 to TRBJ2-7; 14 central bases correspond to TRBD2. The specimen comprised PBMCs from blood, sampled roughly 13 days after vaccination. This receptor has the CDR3 CSARGTSGRNSYEQYF. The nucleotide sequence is TGCAGTGCTAGAGGGACTAGCGGGAGGAACTCCTACGAGCAGTACTTC.